This T cell receptor beta chain was profiled in a study of glioma-infiltrating T cells after dendritic cell vaccination. Study results and limitations: Estimated pretreatment TIL content predicted outcome after dendritic cell vaccination.

The table came from immunoSEQ multiplex PCR; TCRdb's copy has only in-frame clones and leaves some out. The table has 85,000 to 100,000 clones, 65% to 85% seen once. Looked up from germline, CDR1 is SGHDN and CDR2 is FVKESK. This CDR3 has 15 amino acids. The ends were cut back, 10 bases at V and 3 bases at J, with 21 bases in the middle. Time point defined: after dendritic cell vaccination, including at tumor progression/relapse. All glioblastoma patients lacked an isocitrate dehydrogenase mutation. This clone was detected a few times. Its antigen remains unidentified. This chain uses TRBV14 with TRBJ1-2, with D unclear. The input for sequencing was blood, taken after dendritic cell vaccination. The receptor's source is a human donor with glioblastoma. The CDR3 reads CAKKRGSINHYGYTF. In DNA, the CDR3 is TGTGCCAAAAAACGGGGTTCCATTAATCACTATGGCTACACCTTC.